The clone carrying this TCR beta chain was observed once. Its specificity is unknown. Treatment of the sample: approximately nine-day PBMC culture with coronavirus spike peptide pools or control peptides (ViraFEST assay). The sample belongs to a study of vaccination and CD4 T cells after COVID-19. Across the study: Stimulation of the cells used overlapping spike peptide pools from SARS-CoV-2 and from the common cold coronaviruses HCoV-NL63, HCoV-OC43 and HCoV-229E.

The Oncomine TCR Beta short-read assay was applied to DNA of cultured CD4+ T cells. Genomic DNA was isolated from cultured CD4+ T cells. TCRdb itself ran the PCR reads through MiXCR, one entry per CDR3 protein. The sample has 20,000 to 25,000 distinct CDR3 sequences; roughly 52% are singletons. Overall study findings and caveats: Post-vaccination, and not before, a median roughly 89% of reactive clones appeared in convalescent patients.

The CDR3 sequence is 11 residues long. V lost 0 bases and J lost 4, with 3 bases in between. Germline-derived CDR1 and CDR2 are GTSNPN and SVGIG (reference sequence). The rearrangement uses TRBV30 and TRBJ2-5, with no clear D. The receptor was derived from a human donor who had recovered from COVID-19. Sequencing used CD4+ T cells from blood, cultured in vitro. The CDR3 DNA is TGTGCCTGGAGTGTATTAGAGACCCAGTACTTC. Its translation: CAWSVLETQYF.